Listed below are T cell receptor beta chains from one sample, sequenced in a study of T cells after somatic rescue of genetic block. Method: immunoSEQ multiplex PCR; TCRdb's copy keeps in-frame clones and lacks some. The data hold approximately 88,000 clones, with around 89% observed a single time. Material: peripheral blood mononuclear cells (PBMCs). These receptors came from a woman aged 18-35 years. Each CDR3 is given with its conserved first and last residue. The D gene is left open where the match is weak. Clone size is not always given. Where it is, it says once, few, many or a class for expanded clones.

>-|TRBJ2-3|TRBV11-3|-|11
CASSFTDTQYF
TGTGCCAGCAGCTTCACAGATACGCAGTATTTT
>-|TRBJ1-5|TRBV4-3|-|16
CASSQEFWGGNQPQHF
TGCGCCAGCAGCCAAGAGTTTTGGGGAGGCAATCAGCCCCAGCATTTT
>-|TRBJ2-7|TRBV18|-|13
CASSTYSRPEQYF
TGTGCCAGCTCAACGTACAGCCGGCCGGAGCAGTACTTC
>-|TRBJ2-5|TRBV5-6|TRBD1|16
CASSFGSPGQGETQYF
TGTGCCAGCAGCTTCGGGTCCCCGGGACAGGGTGAGACCCAGTACTTC
>-|TRBJ2-1|TRBV28|-|15
CASRSPFRAAWEQFF
TGTGCCAGTAGGAGCCCTTTCCGGGCCGCCTGGGAGCAGTTCTTC
>-|TRBJ1-4|TRBV7-7|-|17
CASSLAPRELANEKLFF
TGTGCTAGCAGCTTAGCTCCCAGGGAACTGGCTAATGAAAAACTGTTTTTT
>-|TRBJ1-4|TRBV12-5|-|16
CASGLVRVRGTEKLFF
TGTGCTAGTGGTTTGGTACGGGTCAGGGGCACTGAAAAACTGTTTTTT
>-|TRBJ1-1|TRBV5-4|-|15
CASSLRQGFGTEAFF
TGTGCCAGCAGCTTGAGGCAGGGTTTTGGGACTGAAGCTTTCTTT
>-|TRBJ1-3|TRBV30|-|16
CAWSVRAGSSGNTIYF
TGTGCCTGGAGTGTACGTGCAGGGAGCTCTGGAAACACCATATATTTT
>once|TRBJ2-2|TRBV27|TRBD2|18
CASTPRKREGPKNGELFF
TGTGCCAGCACCCCTCGGAAGCGGGAGGGCCCGAAAAACGGGGAGCTGTTTTTT
>-|TRBJ1-5|TRBV19|-|14
CASNTGHPNQPQHF
TGTGCCAGTAACACGGGACATCCCAATCAGCCCCAGCATTTT
>once|TRBJ2-3|TRBV5-1|TRBD1|16
CASSFRTGGLTDTQYF
TGCGCCAGCAGCTTCAGAACAGGGGGCCTTACAGATACGCAGTATTTT
>once|TRBJ2-4|TRBV28|-|17
CASSLWGGAGAKNIQYF
TGTGCCAGCAGTTTATGGGGGGGCGCGGGTGCCAAAAACATTCAGTACTTC
>-|TRBJ2-3|TRBV18|-|17
CASSPYTPTGYTDTQYF
TGTGCCAGCTCACCCTACACCCCCACGGGGTACACAGATACGCAGTATTTT
>-|TRBJ1-5|TRBV18|TRBD1|15
CASSPLTGAGQPQHF
TGTGCCAGCTCACCCCTGACAGGGGCCGGTCAGCCCCAGCATTTT
>-|TRBJ1-5|TRBV28|-|15
CASTHRGYSNQPQHF
TGTGCCAGCACCCATAGAGGTTATAGCAATCAGCCCCAGCATTTT
>-|TRBJ1-2|TRBV15|-|17
CATSRGWADLANYGYTF
TGTGCCACCAGCAGAGGGTGGGCGGACTTAGCTAACTATGGCTACACCTTC
>few|TRBJ2-7|TRBV5-1|TRBD1|21
CASSLGGGRHGPGWSSYEQYF
TGCGCCAGCAGCTTGGGAGGGGGCCGGCATGGACCGGGATGGAGCTCCTACGAGCAGTACTTC
>-|TRBJ2-7|TRBV5-6|-|12
CASSLGRGEQYF
TGTGCCAGCAGCTTGGGAAGGGGCGAGCAGTACTTC
>-|TRBJ1-1|TRBV4-1|TRBD1|15
CASSRQGGMNTEAFF
TGCGCCAGCAGCCGACAGGGGGGCATGAACACTGAAGCTTTCTTT
>-|TRBJ1-2|TRBV29-1|-|12
CSVSSLRRGYTF
TGCAGCGTTTCATCCCTCAGGCGTGGCTACACCTTC
>-|TRBJ2-1|TRBV9|TRBD2|17
CASSISGLAGELDEQFF
TGTGCCAGCAGCATCTCCGGACTAGCGGGAGAACTTGATGAGCAGTTCTTC
>-|TRBJ2-1|TRBV5-1|-|16
CASSLALRQTYNEQFF
TGCGCCAGCAGCTTGGCCCTGAGACAGACCTACAATGAGCAGTTCTTC
>once|TRBJ2-5|TRBV2|-|11
CASSEGETQYF
TGTGCCAGCAGTGAAGGGGAGACCCAGTACTTC
>-|TRBJ2-1|TRBV4-1|TRBD2|18
CASSQDIYSGRIYNEQFF
TGCGCCAGCAGCCAAGATATTTATAGCGGGAGAATCTACAATGAGCAGTTCTTC
>-|TRBJ2-7|TRBV18|-|17
CASSPRLHDLASYEQYF
TGTGCCAGCTCACCACGTCTCCACGACCTCGCCTCCTACGAGCAGTACTTC
>-|TRBJ1-2|TRBV27|-|16
CASSSNSPTGWYGYTF
TGTGCCAGCAGTTCCAACTCCCCTACAGGGTGGTATGGCTACACCTTC
>-|TRBJ1-1|TRBV28|-|14
CASSLPLGGTEAFF
TGTGCCAGCAGTCTCCCCCTTGGGGGCACTGAAGCTTTCTTT
>-|TRBJ2-1|TRBV9|TRBD2|16
CASSVDPLAGNNEQFF
TGTGCCAGCAGCGTAGATCCCTTAGCGGGGAATAATGAGCAGTTCTTC
>-|TRBJ2-2|TRBV5-8|-|10
CASSFGELFF
TGTGCCAGCAGCTTCGGGGAGCTGTTTTTT
>-|TRBJ1-2|TRBV2|-|11
CASSDNYGYTF
TGTGCCAGCAGTGATAACTATGGCTACACCTTC
>-|TRBJ2-3|TRBV19|-|15
CASSTQGLTVDTQYF
TGTGCCAGTAGTACACAGGGACTTACTGTTGATACGCAGTATTTT
>-|TRBJ2-7|TRBV27|-|13
CASSPIGRYEQYF
TGTGCCAGCAGCCCTATAGGGCGCTACGAGCAGTACTTC
>few|TRBJ2-1|TRBV30|TRBD2|14
CAWNSAGGQTGEVF
TGTGCCTGGAATTCAGCGGGAGGTCAGACCGGGGAGGTCTTC
>once|TRBJ2-3|TRBV7-6|TRBD2|19
CASSSRGLAGGIGTDTQYF
TGTGCCAGCAGCTCGAGAGGGCTAGCGGGAGGTATTGGCACAGATACGCAGTATTTT
>-|TRBJ1-4|TRBV29-1|-|13
CSVQAGASEKLFF
TGCAGCGTTCAGGCAGGGGCGAGTGAAAAACTGTTTTTT
>-|TRBJ2-2|TRBV29-1|TRBD1|13
CSVWTGERGELFF
TGCAGCGTTTGGACAGGGGAGAGGGGGGAGCTGTTTTTT
>once|TRBJ1-1|TRBV12-5|TRBD1|17
CASGLPQIQGANTEAFF
TGTGCTAGTGGTTTGCCCCAGATACAGGGGGCGAACACTGAAGCTTTCTTT
>once|TRBJ2-2|TRBV7-9|TRBD2|17
CASSLPSGAPNTGELFF
TGTGCCAGCAGCTTACCTAGCGGGGCTCCGAACACCGGGGAGCTGTTTTTT
>-|TRBJ1-1|TRBV7-9|TRBD1|12
CALAGQVGEAFF
TGTGCCCTCGCCGGACAGGTGGGTGAAGCTTTCTTT
>once|TRBJ1-1|TRBV27|TRBD1|14
CASLPTGGATEAFF
TGTGCCAGTCTTCCCACAGGGGGTGCCACTGAAGCTTTCTTT
>-|TRBJ2-1|TRBV27|TRBD2|16
CASSPRTSGGFNEQFF
TGTGCCAGCAGTCCCCGGACTAGCGGGGGATTCAATGAGCAGTTCTTC
>-|TRBJ1-2|TRBV9|-|12
CATFDRIDGYTF
TGTGCCACCTTCGACAGGATAGATGGCTACACCTTC
>-|TRBJ2-3|TRBV5-1|-|13
CASSLTMGDTQYF
TGCGCCAGCAGCTTGACTATGGGGGATACGCAGTATTTT
>-|TRBJ2-7|TRBV27|TRBD1|19
CASSLEGTFTTGQGYEQYF
TGTGCCAGCAGTTTGGAGGGCACCTTTACCACAGGACAGGGATACGAGCAGTACTTC
>-|TRBJ1-1|TRBV5-1|-|14
CASSLGRAWTEAFF
TGCGCCAGCAGCTTGGGGAGGGCTTGGACTGAAGCTTTCTTT
>few|TRBJ1-2|TRBV15|-|17
CATSRDAAGGHSGGYTF
TGTGCCACCAGCAGAGATGCAGCCGGCGGACATTCGGGTGGCTACACCTTC
>-|TRBJ2-1|TRBV6-5|-|13
CASGTNSYNEQFF
TGTGCCAGCGGGACAAACTCCTACAATGAGCAGTTCTTC
>many|TRBJ2-7|TRBV7-2|-|15
CASSSPASTSYEQYF
TGTGCCAGCAGCTCACCGGCCTCGACTTCCTACGAGCAGTACTTC
>-|TRBJ1-5|TRBV6-1|-|15
CASPKAGHGPGPQHF
TGTGCCAGCCCCAAAGCGGGGCACGGTCCGGGGCCCCAGCATTTT
>few|TRBJ2-7|TRBV6-5|-|14
CASIRDGASYEQYF
TGTGCCAGCATCCGGGACGGAGCCAGCTACGAGCAGTACTTC
>-|TRBJ1-5|TRBV5-1|TRBD1|16
CASSVDGTAYNQPQHF
TGCGCCAGCAGCGTAGACGGGACAGCTTACAATCAGCCCCAGCATTTT
>-|TRBJ2-5|TRBV7-6|TRBD2|16
CASSLVGGRDQETQYF
TGTGCCAGCAGCTTAGTCGGCGGGAGGGACCAAGAGACCCAGTACTTC